This T cell receptor beta chain was captured in a study of OX40 agonist ivuxolimab in advanced cancers. Baseline, cycle 4 day 1, and cycle 7 day 1 were the blood sampling points. Study-wide results and caveats: Among the lowest peripheral clonal expansion occurred in 0.1-3.0 mg/kg partial responders.

Profiled with immunoSEQ multiplex PCR; TCRdb holds only in-frame clones, not every one. The data show 48,000 or so clones, with about nine tenths seen just once and over 6.5% held by the top ten. Germline loops: CDR1 MNHEY, CDR2 SVGAGI. This CDR3 is 14 amino acids long. V lost 6 bases and J 2 bases, leaving 14 bases between the germline ends. About this clone: The antigen remains unidentified.

Sequencing used CD4+ or CD8+ T cells sorted from blood, obtained in a trial of the OX40 agonist ivuxolimab. The chain carries TRBV6-5 and TRBJ2-7; tentative D call: TRBD1 (6 bases). This clonotype was obtained from an adult with an advanced solid tumor such as melanoma, head and neck, liver or kidney cancer. CDR3 nucleotide sequence: TGTGCCAGCAGGATCCCGGGACATCCCTACGAGCAGTACTTC. Its translation: CASRIPGHPYEQYF.